This T cell receptor beta chain was sequenced during a study of blood T cell repertoires in COVID-19. Study at large: The samples span acute and convalescent COVID-19 from the United States, Italy and Spain.

The ends lost 7 bases at V and 4 bases at J; junction bases unmatched: 10. Germline CDR1 is MNHEY and CDR2 is SVGAGI. There are 15 residues in the CDR3. Original handling: Reference gene primers were amplified, and this amplification served to estimate nucleated cell counts. Method: immunoSEQ multiplex PCR; TCRdb's copy keeps in-frame clones and lacks some. V and J calls and clone size come straight from that table; D and trimming were deduced from the DNA. Altogether 50,000 to 60,000 clones are present, roughly 90% being singletons, with the ten largest covering around 10%. The sample taken for sequencing was peripheral blood. The gene calls are TRBV6-5 and TRBJ2-3, with 8 bases matching TRBD2. The TCR sequence derives from an elderly woman with acute or convalescent COVID-19. CDR3 protein: CASKEPSGSSDTQYF. The CDR3 DNA follows: TGTGCCAGCAAGGAGCCCAGCGGGAGCTCAGATACGCAGTATTTT.